A selection of T cell receptor beta chains follows, all from one sample in a study of cytomegalovirus exposure and HLA in healthy donors. Sequencing used immunoSEQ multiplex PCR; TCRdb keeps in-frame clones, though not all of them. The data contain fewer than 200,000 clones, around 82% of them singletons. The material sequenced was PBMCs. The receptors come from a male donor in good health and CMV-seronegative. Each CDR3 is given with its conserved first and last residue. The D gene is left open where the match is weak. Rows give clone size only sometimes, using once, few, many, or a class for an expanded clone.

length: 13; D: NA; V: TRBV19; size: NA; J: TRBJ1-2; DNA: TGTGCCAGTAGTATAAGGGGTTGGACAGGCTACACCTTC; CDR3: CASSIRGWTGYTF
length: 13; D: NA; V: TRBV15; size: NA; J: TRBJ2-2; DNA: TGTGCCACCCGAGGAGTTTTTACCGGGGAGCTGTTTTTT; CDR3: CATRGVFTGELFF
length: 14; D: NA; V: TRBV6-4; size: NA; J: TRBJ2-7; DNA: TGTTATTATACTCACAGGGCAGTAGGGTACGAGCAGTACTTC; CDR3: CYYTHRAVGYEQYF
length: 15; D: NA; V: TRBV6-5; size: NA; J: TRBJ2-5; DNA: TGTGCCAGCAGTTACGTCGGAGAGAAGCAAGAGACCCAGTACTTC; CDR3: CASSYVGEKQETQYF
length: 14; D: NA; V: TRBV6-6; size: NA; J: TRBJ2-5; DNA: TGTGCCAGCAGTTACTTCAGGGGACAAGAGACCCAGTACTTC; CDR3: CASSYFRGQETQYF
length: 15; D: TRBD2; V: TRBV19; size: NA; J: TRBJ2-1; DNA: TGTGCCAGTAGTATTCAGGCTAGCGGGGGGGCGGAGCAGTTCTTC; CDR3: CASSIQASGGAEQFF
length: 16; D: NA; V: TRBV19; size: NA; J: TRBJ2-3; DNA: TGTGCCAATACCTGGGGTGGGGCGATAGGCACAGATACGCAGTATTTT; CDR3: CANTWGGAIGTDTQYF
length: 16; D: TRBD1; V: TRBV28; size: NA; J: TRBJ1-5; DNA: TGTGCCAGCCTCGACAGGGTCCATGTTAGCAATCAGCCCCAGCATTTT; CDR3: CASLDRVHVSNQPQHF
length: 15; D: NA; V: TRBV7-3; size: NA; J: TRBJ2-2; DNA: TGTGCCAGCAGCCGGAGCGGGTCCTACACCGGGGAGCTGTTTTTT; CDR3: CASSRSGSYTGELFF
length: 13; D: TRBD2; V: TRBV6-5; size: few; J: TRBJ2-3; DNA: TGTGCCAGCAAACCTAGCGGGATGGATACGCAGTATTTT; CDR3: CASKPSGMDTQYF
length: 15; D: TRBD1; V: TRBV19; size: NA; J: TRBJ2-7; DNA: TGTGCCAGTAGTACTGGACAGGGGCGATCCTACGAGCAGTACTTC; CDR3: CASSTGQGRSYEQYF
length: 14; D: NA; V: TRBV19; size: NA; J: TRBJ2-7; DNA: TGTGCCAGTAGTATCCCTGGCACCCTCTACGAGCAGTACTTC; CDR3: CASSIPGTLYEQYF
length: 13; D: NA; V: TRBV19; size: NA; J: TRBJ1-2; DNA: TGTGCCAGTAACCTCGACAGGAGCTATGGCTACACCTTC; CDR3: CASNLDRSYGYTF
length: 15; D: NA; V: TRBV7-2; size: NA; J: TRBJ2-6; DNA: TGTGCCAGCAGCTTGAGTTCTCCCGGGGCCAACGTCCTGACTTTC; CDR3: CASSLSSPGANVLTF
length: 14; D: NA; V: TRBV28; size: NA; J: TRBJ1-5; DNA: TGTGCCAGCGCCAGGTCGGGGAGCAATCAGCCCCAGCATTTT; CDR3: CASARSGSNQPQHF
length: 15; D: TRBD1; V: TRBV14; size: NA; J: TRBJ2-7; DNA: TGTGCCAGCAGCCAAACCGGGACAGGTACCTACGAGCAGTACTTC; CDR3: CASSQTGTGTYEQYF
length: 14; D: NA; V: TRBV5-1; size: NA; J: TRBJ1-1; DNA: TGCGCCAGCACCGGGGGATGGGTGAACACTGAAGCTTTCTTT; CDR3: CASTGGWVNTEAFF
length: 19; D: NA; V: TRBV19; size: few; J: TRBJ1-1; DNA: TGTGCCAGTAGTATTAATCGGTCTCCACCGCGTCGCGGGAACACTGAAGCTTTCTTT; CDR3: CASSINRSPPRRGNTEAFF
length: 13; D: NA; V: TRBV29-1; size: NA; J: TRBJ1-3; DNA: TGCAGCGTTACGGAGAGCTCTGGAAACACCATATATTTT; CDR3: CSVTESSGNTIYF
length: 14; D: TRBD1; V: TRBV6-1; size: NA; J: TRBJ2-7; DNA: TGTGCCAGCAGTGAAGCGCCGACAGGGGGAGAGCAGTACTTC; CDR3: CASSEAPTGGEQYF
length: 12; D: NA; V: TRBV5-1; size: NA; J: TRBJ2-7; DNA: TGCGCCAGCAGCTTTGACGTGACAAAGCAGTGCTTC; CDR3: CASSFDVTKQCF
length: 16; D: NA; V: TRBV6-6; size: NA; J: TRBJ2-5; DNA: TGTGCCAGCAGTTCCATCGGCGCCCTTGGCGGAGAGACCCAGTACTTC; CDR3: CASSSIGALGGETQYF
length: 15; D: TRBD1; V: TRBV27; size: NA; J: TRBJ2-7; DNA: TGTGCCAGCAGCTGGATGGGACAGGGGGTCTACGAGCAGTACTTC; CDR3: CASSWMGQGVYEQYF
length: 14; D: NA; V: TRBV10-3; size: NA; J: TRBJ1-5; DNA: TGTGCCACAGGAGGAGAGTCTCACAATCAGCCCCAGCATTTT; CDR3: CATGGESHNQPQHF
length: 16; D: NA; V: TRBV5-1; size: NA; J: TRBJ2-7; DNA: TGCGCCAGCAGCTTGGGATCGGAGGGGTCCTCCTACGAGCAGTACTTC; CDR3: CASSLGSEGSSYEQYF
length: 13; D: TRBD1; V: TRBV30; size: NA; J: TRBJ2-5; DNA: TGTGCCTGGAGGACAGGGGGCGGGAAGACCCAGTACTTC; CDR3: CAWRTGGGKTQYF
length: 13; D: NA; V: TRBV19; size: NA; J: TRBJ1-2; DNA: TGTGCCAGTAGTATAGTGGGCCTCTATGGCTACACCTTC; CDR3: CASSIVGLYGYTF
length: 13; D: TRBD1; V: TRBV18; size: NA; J: TRBJ2-5; DNA: TGTGCCAGCTCACAGGGGGCCCAAGAGACCCAGTACTTC; CDR3: CASSQGAQETQYF
length: 14; D: NA; V: TRBV5-4; size: NA; J: TRBJ1-5; DNA: TGTGCCAGCAGCTTGGAAGGGGACAATCAGCCCCAGCATTTT; CDR3: CASSLEGDNQPQHF
length: 13; D: TRBD2; V: TRBV5-8; size: NA; J: TRBJ2-7; DNA: TGTGCCAGCAGCCCCGAGCGGGGGGCGAGGCAGTACTTC; CDR3: CASSPERGARQYF
length: 13; D: NA; V: TRBV2; size: NA; J: TRBJ2-7; DNA: TGTGCCAGCGGCGCGCGGGGCGCCTACGAGCAGTACTTC; CDR3: CASGARGAYEQYF
length: 14; D: NA; V: TRBV28; size: NA; J: TRBJ2-7; DNA: TGTGCCAGCACCCCCTCCCCGGTTTTTGGCGAGCAGTACTTC; CDR3: CASTPSPVFGEQYF
length: 16; D: TRBD1; V: TRBV9; size: NA; J: TRBJ2-1; DNA: TGTGCCAGCAGCGTAGGGGTGGGACAGGGTATCGGTGAGCAGTTCTTC; CDR3: CASSVGVGQGIGEQFF
length: 13; D: NA; V: TRBV19; size: NA; J: TRBJ2-3; DNA: TGTGCCAGTAATCTACGTACCACAGATACGCAGTATTTT; CDR3: CASNLRTTDTQYF
length: 11; D: NA; V: TRBV19; size: few; J: TRBJ2-7; DNA: TGTGCCAGTAGCGGGGGTTACGAGCAGTACTTC; CDR3: CASSGGYEQYF
length: 14; D: TRBD1; V: TRBV7-9; size: NA; J: TRBJ1-1; DNA: TGTGCCAGCAGCCGACAGGGGATGAACACTGAAGCTTTCTTT; CDR3: CASSRQGMNTEAFF
length: 17; D: NA; V: TRBV21-1; size: NA; J: TRBJ2-5; DNA: TGTGCCAGCAGCAACATAGCGGGACCAGGTTGGCAAGAGACCCAGTACTTC; CDR3: CASSNIAGPGWQETQYF